What follows are 16 T cell receptor beta chains derived from one specimen sequenced in a study of cytomegalovirus exposure and HLA in healthy donors. Libraries were prepared by immunoSEQ multiplex PCR; TCRdb keeps only in-frame clonotypes and omits some of them. In the table there are 250,000 to 350,000 clones, 87% of which are singletons. The sequenced sample was PBMCs. These receptors all come from a woman under 40 in good health and CMV-seropositive.

This chain connects TRBV25-1 to TRBJ2-7, with D tentatively TRBD1 (5 bases). The V gene's germline CDR1 is MGHDK and CDR2 SYGVNS. The CDR3 covers 14 residues. The germline V and J ends were trimmed by 3 bases and 2 bases, with 11 bases remaining between them. The CDR3 protein is CASSDPGQTYEQYF. The CDR3 DNA sequence: TGTGCCAGCAGTGATCCAGGGCAAACCTACGAGCAGTACTTC.

The V call is TRBV27, the J call TRBJ2-2; D is unclear. CDR1 is MNHEY, CDR2 SMNVEV, per germline (reference sequence). This CDR3 has 14 amino acids. The V end was cut by 2 bases, the J end by 4 bases, with 8 bases between. CDR3: CASSLDWGTGELFF. The CDR3 coding sequence is TGTGCCAGCAGTTTAGACTGGGGCACCGGGGAGCTGTTTTTT.

This clone was seen more than once but under ten times. This chain uses TRBV7-2 with TRBJ2-7; 11 bases match TRBD2. V trimming: 1 base; J trimming: 4 bases; junction bases outside the gene matches: 6. The CDR3 is 16 residues long. Germline-derived CDR1 and CDR2 are SGHTA and FQGNSA. CDR3 residues: CASSLGDLAGGYEQYF. The CDR3 region has the DNA TGTGCCAGCAGCTTAGGCGATCTAGCGGGGGGATACGAGCAGTACTTC.

The chain carries TRBV27 and TRBJ1-2; 7 bases line up with TRBD1. CDR3 size: 13 residues. V dropped 4 bases and J dropped 4; count of bases not matched to a gene: 3. Looked up from germline, CDR1 is MNHEY and CDR2 is SMNVEV (reference sequence). CDR3 bases: TGTGCCAGCAGTTCGACAGGGATCTATGGCTACACCTTC. It yields the protein CASSSTGIYGYTF.

This clone was seen a single time. J is TRBJ2-1 and V is TRBV30, with 9 bases lining up with TRBD2. The CDR3 is made up of 14 amino acids. V lost 4 bases and J lost 5; bases outside the gene matches: 6. Germline V gene data show CDR1 as GTSNPN and CDR2 as SVGIG (reference sequence). CDR3: CAWTLAGSHNEQFF. CDR3 DNA sequence: TGTGCCTGGACACTAGCGGGCTCACACAATGAGCAGTTCTTC.

The chain employs TRBV11-2 and TRBJ2-3; 8 bases match TRBD2. Germline V lookup: CDR1 SGHAT, CDR2 FQNNGV. With V trimmed by 5 bases and J by 5 bases, 9 bases remained unmatched. The CDR3 is 15 amino acids. The CDR3 loop is CASSPGTRSGDTQYF. The CDR3, as DNA: TGTGCCAGCAGCCCTGGGACTAGAAGTGGAGATACGCAGTATTTT. The whole variable domain, filled in from reference TRBV11-2 and TRBJ2-3, reads EAGVAQSPRYKIIEKRQSVAFWCNPISGHATLYWYQQILGQGPKLLIQFQNNGVVDDSQLPKDRFSAERLKGVDSTLKIQPAKLEDSAVYLCASSPGTRSGDTQYFGPGTRLTVL.

The rearrangement links TRBV1 to TRBJ2-3. TRBV1 is a pseudogene. The CDR3 consists of 16 residues. This CDR3 reads CTSSQRGDTGTDTQYF. The CDR3 DNA reads as TGCACCAGCAGCCAGAGGGGGGACACAGGCACAGATACGCAGTATTTT.

The rearrangement links TRBV5-1 to TRBJ2-5; 8 bases align to TRBD1. The V segment lost 4 bases and the J segment 1 base; nucleotides outside the gene matches: 9. Germline lookup yields CDR1 SGHRS and CDR2 YFSETQ. The CDR3 has 16 amino acids. CDR3 in DNA: TGCGCCAGCAGCCTTGGCCGGGACAGGATCCAAGAGACCCAGTACTTC. It translates to CASSLGRDRIQETQYF. Full variable domain (rest looked up from reference TRBV5-1 and TRBJ2-5): KAGVTQTPRYLIKTRGQQVTLSCSPISGHRSVSWYQQTPGQGLQFLFEYFSETQRNKGNFPGRFSGRQFSNSRSEMNVSTLELGDSALYLCASSLGRDRIQETQYFGPGTRLLVL.

The rearrangement uses TRBV27 and TRBJ2-1; D perhaps matches TRBD2 (5 bases). The CDR3 is 13 amino acids. Germline V gives CDR1 MNHEY, CDR2 SMNVEV (reference sequence). The V gene lost 3 bases and the J gene lost 9 bases, with 12 bases spanning the gap. CDR3 sequence: CASSLALGSEQFF. The CDR3 bases are TGTGCCAGCAGTTTGGCCCTAGGGAGTGAGCAGTTCTTC.

This chain connects TRBV7-9 to TRBJ1-1; D possibly corresponds to TRBD1 (5 bases). Trimming removed 4 bases at V and 0 bases at J, with 9 bases between. The CDR3 totals 14 residues. The germline CDR1 and CDR2 sequences are SEHNR and FQNEAQ (reference sequence). The CDR3 DNA sequence: TGTGCCAGCAGCTCGGGACGTATGAACACTGAAGCTTTCTTT. It codes for CASSSGRMNTEAFF. The full variable domain, in which reference TRBV7-9 and TRBJ1-1 provide the parts outside the CDR3, is DTGVSQNPRHKITKRGQNVTFRCDPISEHNRLYWYRQTLGQGPEFLTYFQNEAQLEKSRLLSDRFSAERPKGSFSTLEIQRTEQGDSAMYLCASSSGRMNTEAFFGQGTRLTVV.

DNA for the CDR3: TGTGCCAGCAGCTTAAATTCGGCAGTAAACATGAACACTGAAGCTTTCTTT. It yields the protein CASSLNSAVNMNTEAFF. The genes are TRBV7-2 and TRBJ1-1; D gene uncertain. CDR1 and CDR2 from the germline V gene are SGHTA and FQGNSA. Between the trimmed V and J ends, which lost 2 bases and 0 bases, there was a span of 16 bases. CDR3 size: 17 residues.

V is TRBV30 and J is TRBJ2-1; 7 bases match TRBD2. The trim removed 5 bases at V and 0 bases at J, leaving 1 base unmatched. The CDR3 sequence is 13 residues long. In germline, CDR1 is GTSNPN, CDR2 SVGIG (reference sequence). The CDR3 spells CAWGGGSYNEQFF. Here the CDR3 DNA reads TGTGCCTGGGGCGGGGGCTCCTACAATGAGCAGTTCTTC.

On this clone itself: The same CDR3 also results from other DNA sequences found in this sample. V is TRBV20-1 and J is TRBJ2-7; D ambiguous. This CDR3 comprises 11 residues. Germline lookup yields CDR1 DFQATT and CDR2 SNEGSKA (reference sequence). V lost 1 base to trimming and J lost 3 bases, with 4 bases between them. CDR3 coding DNA: TGCAGTGCTAGAGCTGTCTACGAGCAGTACTTC. Protein sequence: CSARAVYEQYF.

The rearrangement joins TRBV28 to TRBJ1-1; D unresolved. CDR3 size: 14 residues. V was trimmed by 5 bases and J by 1 base, leaving 11 bases between them. Germline CDR1 is MDHEN and CDR2 is SYDVKM. The CDR3 reads CASSPPFANTEAFF. In nucleotides, the CDR3 is TGTGCCAGCAGTCCCCCCTTTGCGAACACTGAAGCTTTCTTT.

This sequence joins TRBV28 and TRBJ1-5; the D is unclear. This CDR3 spans 16 amino acids. V dropped 3 bases and J dropped 1 base, with 13 bases sitting between them. Germline lookup yields CDR1 MDHEN and CDR2 SYDVKM. CDR3 DNA sequence: TGTGCCAGCAGTTTTTGGAGCAGCCTCAGCAATCAGCCCCAGCATTTT. This translates into CASSFWSSLSNQPQHF.

A note on this clone: This sample includes further DNA sequences coding for the same CDR3. The gene calls are TRBV28 and TRBJ1-2; TRBD1 matches 7 bases. Germline trimming cut 1 base from V and 1 base from J; bases unmatched to any gene: 6. From germline, CDR1 is MDHEN and CDR2 SYDVKM. This CDR3 is built from 16 residues. The chain's CDR3 is CASSLSGTGVNYGYTF. CDR3 DNA sequence: TGTGCCAGCAGTTTATCGGGTACAGGGGTTAACTATGGCTACACCTTC.